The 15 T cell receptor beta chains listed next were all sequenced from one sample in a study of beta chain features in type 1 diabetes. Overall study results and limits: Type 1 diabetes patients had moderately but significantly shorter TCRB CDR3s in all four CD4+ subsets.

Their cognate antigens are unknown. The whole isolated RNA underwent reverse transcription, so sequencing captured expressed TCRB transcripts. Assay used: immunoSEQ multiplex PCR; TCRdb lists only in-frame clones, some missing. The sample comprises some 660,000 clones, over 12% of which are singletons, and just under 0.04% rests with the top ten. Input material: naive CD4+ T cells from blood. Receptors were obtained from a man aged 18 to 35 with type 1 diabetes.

The chain's CDR3 is CASGPTPGRGGYTF. The CDR3 nucleotides read TGTGCTAGTGGTCCCACCCCAGGGAGGGGGGGCTACACCTTC. The chain joins TRBV12-5 to TRBJ1-2, with a possible D match to TRBD1 (6 bases). Germline V gives CDR1 LGHNT, CDR2 FRNRAP. The CDR3 has 14 amino acids. Trimming pared 5 bases from V and 8 bases from J, leaving 18 bases between.

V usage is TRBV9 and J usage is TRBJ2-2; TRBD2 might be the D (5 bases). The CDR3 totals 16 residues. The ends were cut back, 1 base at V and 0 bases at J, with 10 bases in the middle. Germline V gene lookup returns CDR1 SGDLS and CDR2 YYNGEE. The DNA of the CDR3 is TGTGCCAGCAGCGTAAGCTTAGCGTCGAACACCGGGGAGCTGTTTTTT. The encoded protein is CASSVSLASNTGELFF. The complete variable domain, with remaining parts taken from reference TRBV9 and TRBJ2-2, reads DSGVTQTPKHLITATGQRVTLRCSPRSGDLSVYWYQQSLDQGLQFLIQYYNGEERAKGNILERFSAQQFPDLHSELNLSSLELGDSALYFCASSVSLASNTGELFFGEGSRLTVL.

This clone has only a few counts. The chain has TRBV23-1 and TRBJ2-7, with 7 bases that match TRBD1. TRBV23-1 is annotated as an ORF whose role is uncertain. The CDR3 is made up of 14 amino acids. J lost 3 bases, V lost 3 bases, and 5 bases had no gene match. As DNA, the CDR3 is TGCGCCAGCAGTCACAGGGACAGATGCTACGAGCAGTACTTC. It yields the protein CASSHRDRCYEQYF.

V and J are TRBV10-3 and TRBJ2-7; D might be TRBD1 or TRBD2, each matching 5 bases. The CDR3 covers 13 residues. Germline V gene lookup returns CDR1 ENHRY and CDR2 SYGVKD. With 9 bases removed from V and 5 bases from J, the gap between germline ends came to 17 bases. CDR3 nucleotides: TGTGCCATTAGAGGGACGGAAAACAACGAGCAGTACTTC. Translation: CAIRGTENNEQYF.

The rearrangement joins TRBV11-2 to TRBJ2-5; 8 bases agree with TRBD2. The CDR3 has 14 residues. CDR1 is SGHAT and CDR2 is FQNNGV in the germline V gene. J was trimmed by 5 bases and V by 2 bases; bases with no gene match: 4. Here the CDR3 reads CASSLLLAEETQYF. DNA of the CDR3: TGTGCCAGCAGCTTATTACTAGCGGAGGAGACCCAGTACTTC.

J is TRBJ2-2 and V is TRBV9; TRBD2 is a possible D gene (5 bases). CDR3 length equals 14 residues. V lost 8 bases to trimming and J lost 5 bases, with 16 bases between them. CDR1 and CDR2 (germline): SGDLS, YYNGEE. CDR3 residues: CASREGRRTGELFF. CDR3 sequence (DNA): TGTGCCAGTCGAGAGGGTAGAAGGACCGGGGAGCTGTTTTTT.

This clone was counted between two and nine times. The chain's CDR3 is CASSPPGGFTDTQYF. The CDR3 region has the DNA TGTGCCAGCAGCCCCCCGGGGGGGTTCACAGATACGCAGTATTTT. The chain is built from TRBV14 and TRBJ2-3; TRBD2 matches 8 bases. The length of the CDR3 is 15 residues. Trimming took 4 bases from V and 2 from J; bases not matched to a gene: 5. CDR1 is SGHDN, CDR2 FVKESK, per germline.

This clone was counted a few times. DNA of the CDR3: TGTGCCAGCAGTGACTGGCACACTGAAGCTTTCTTT. Its translation: CASSDWHTEAFF. This chain joins TRBV2 and TRBJ1-1; D unclear. V was pared by 3 bases and J by 3 bases, with 5 bases between. The CDR3 has 12 residues. Germline V gives CDR1 SNHLY, CDR2 FYNNEI.

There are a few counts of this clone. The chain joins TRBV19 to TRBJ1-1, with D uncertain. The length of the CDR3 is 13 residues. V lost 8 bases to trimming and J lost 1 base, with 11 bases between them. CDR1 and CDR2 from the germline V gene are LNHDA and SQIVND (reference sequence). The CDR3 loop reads CASHWTGNTEAFF. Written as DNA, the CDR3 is TGTGCCAGTCATTGGACGGGGAACACTGAAGCTTTCTTT.

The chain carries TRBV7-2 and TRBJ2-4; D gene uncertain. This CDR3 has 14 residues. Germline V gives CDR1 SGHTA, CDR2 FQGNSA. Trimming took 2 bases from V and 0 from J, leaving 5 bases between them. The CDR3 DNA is TGTGCCAGCAGCTTAAGTCTAGCCAAAAACATTCAGTACTTC. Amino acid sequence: CASSLSLAKNIQYF.

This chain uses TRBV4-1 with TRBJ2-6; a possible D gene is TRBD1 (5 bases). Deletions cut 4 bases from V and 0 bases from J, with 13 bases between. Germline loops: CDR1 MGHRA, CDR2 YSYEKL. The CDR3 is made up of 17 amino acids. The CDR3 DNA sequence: TGCGCCAGCAGCCCAGGCAGACAGAACTCTGGGGCCAACGTCCTGACTTTC. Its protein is CASSPGRQNSGANVLTF.

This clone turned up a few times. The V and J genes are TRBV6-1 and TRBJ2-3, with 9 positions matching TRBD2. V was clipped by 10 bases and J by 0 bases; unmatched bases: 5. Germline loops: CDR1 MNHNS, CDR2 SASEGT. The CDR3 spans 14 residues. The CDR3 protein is CATQGLASTDTQYF. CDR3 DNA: TGTGCCACCCAGGGACTAGCTAGCACAGATACGCAGTATTTT.

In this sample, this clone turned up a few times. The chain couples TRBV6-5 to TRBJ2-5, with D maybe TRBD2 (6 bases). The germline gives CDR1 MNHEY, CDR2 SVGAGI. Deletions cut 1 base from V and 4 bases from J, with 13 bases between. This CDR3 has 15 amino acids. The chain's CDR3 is CASSYFSGRAETQYF. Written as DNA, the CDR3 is TGTGCCAGCAGTTACTTCTCCGGGAGAGCAGAGACCCAGTACTTC.

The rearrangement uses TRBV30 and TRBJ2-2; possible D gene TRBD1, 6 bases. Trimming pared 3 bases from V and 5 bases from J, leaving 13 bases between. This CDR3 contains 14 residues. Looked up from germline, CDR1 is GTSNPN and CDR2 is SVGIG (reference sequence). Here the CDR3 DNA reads TGTGCCTGGAGACCCGGGACAAGTACCGGGGAGCTGTTTTTT. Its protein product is CAWRPGTSTGELFF.

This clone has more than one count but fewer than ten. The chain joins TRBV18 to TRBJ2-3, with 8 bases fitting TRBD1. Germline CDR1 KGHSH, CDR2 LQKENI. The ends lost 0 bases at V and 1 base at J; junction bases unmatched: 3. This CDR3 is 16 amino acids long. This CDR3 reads CASSPPLGQGTDTQYF. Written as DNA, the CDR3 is TGTGCCAGCTCACCACCGTTGGGACAGGGCACAGATACGCAGTATTTT.